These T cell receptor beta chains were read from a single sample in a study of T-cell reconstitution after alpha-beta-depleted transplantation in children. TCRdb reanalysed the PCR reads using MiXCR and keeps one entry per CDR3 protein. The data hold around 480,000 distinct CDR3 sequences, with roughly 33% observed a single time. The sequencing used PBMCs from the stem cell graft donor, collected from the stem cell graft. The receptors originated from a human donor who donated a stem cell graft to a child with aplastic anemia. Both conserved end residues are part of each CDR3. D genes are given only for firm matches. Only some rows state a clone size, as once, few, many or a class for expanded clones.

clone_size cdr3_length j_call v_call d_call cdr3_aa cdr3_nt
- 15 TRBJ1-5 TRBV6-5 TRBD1 CASSYAGGPNQPQHF TGTGCCAGCAGTTACGCAGGGGGCCCTAATCAGCCCCAGCATTTT
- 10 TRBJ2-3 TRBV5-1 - CASGEDTQYF TGCGCCAGCGGAGAGGACACGCAGTATTTT
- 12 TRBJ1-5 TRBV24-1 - CATSAENQPQHF TGTGCCACCAGTGCCGAGAACCAGCCCCAGCATTTT
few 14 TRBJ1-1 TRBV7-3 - CASSPGDLRGKAFF TGTGCCAGCAGCCCCGGGGATCTCCGAGGCAAAGCTTTCTTT
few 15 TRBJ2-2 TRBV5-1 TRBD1 CASSHRPDRAGELFF TGCGCCAGCAGCCACCGACCTGACAGGGCCGGGGAGCTGTTTTTT
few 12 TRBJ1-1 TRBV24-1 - CATSSGVAEAFF TGTGCCACCAGTTCGGGGGTGGCTGAAGCTTTCTTT
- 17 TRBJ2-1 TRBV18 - CASSRTLGGTSYNEQFF TGTGCCAGCTCACGAACGCTCGGGGGAACCTCCTACAATGAGCAGTTCTTC
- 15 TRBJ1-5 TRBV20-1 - CSAPSGQISNQPQHF TGCAGTGCCCCCAGTGGGCAAATTAGCAATCAGCCCCAGCATTTT
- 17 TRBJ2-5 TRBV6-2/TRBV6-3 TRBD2 CASSRPRASGSVETQYF TGTGCCAGCAGCCGACCCCGGGCTAGCGGGAGCGTCGAGACCCAGTACTTC
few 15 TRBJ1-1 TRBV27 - CASSLSEGVNTEAFF TGTGCCAGCAGTTTATCGGAGGGGGTAAACACTGAAGCTTTCTTT
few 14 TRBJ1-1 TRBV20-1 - CSASRPGMNTEAFF TGCAGTGCCAGTCGTCCAGGGATGAACACTGAAGCTTTCTTT
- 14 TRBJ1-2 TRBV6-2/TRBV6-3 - CASSPAGEAGGYTF TGTGCCAGCAGTCCCGCAGGGGAAGCCGGCGGCTACACCTTC
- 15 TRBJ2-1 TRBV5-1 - CASSLSRVKYNEQFF TGCGCCAGCAGCTTGAGCAGGGTTAAGTACAATGAGCAGTTCTTC
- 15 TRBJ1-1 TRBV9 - CASSRAGTANTEAFF TGTGCCAGCAGCCGAGCCGGGACGGCGAACACTGAAGCTTTCTTT
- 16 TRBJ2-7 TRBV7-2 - CASSSQRWGDSYEQYF TGTGCCAGCAGCTCTCAACGGTGGGGGGATTCCTACGAGCAGTACTTC
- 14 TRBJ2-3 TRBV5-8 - CASSLGQKTDTQYF TGTGCCAGCAGCTTGGGACAGAAAACAGATACGCAGTATTTT
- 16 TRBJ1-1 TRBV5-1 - CASSPRRDTIPTEAFF TGCGCCAGCAGCCCCAGACGGGACACGATCCCCACTGAAGCTTTCTTT
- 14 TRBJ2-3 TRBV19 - CASSILGGTDTQYF TGTGCCAGTAGTATCCTAGGAGGCACAGATACGCAGTATTTT
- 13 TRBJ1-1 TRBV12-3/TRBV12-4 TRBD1 CASSLSRDSEAFF TGTGCCAGCAGTCTGTCCCGGGACAGTGAAGCTTTCTTT
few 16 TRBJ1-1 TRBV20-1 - CSARQRREIMNTEAFF TGCAGTGCTAGACAGCGGAGGGAAATTATGAACACTGAAGCTTTCTTT
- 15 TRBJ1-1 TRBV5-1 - CASSLVPGGHTEAFF TGCGCCAGCAGCCTTGTTCCCGGTGGGCACACTGAAGCTTTCTTT
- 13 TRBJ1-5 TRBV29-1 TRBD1 CSVAWDRNQPQHF TGCAGCGTTGCTTGGGACAGAAATCAGCCCCAGCATTTT
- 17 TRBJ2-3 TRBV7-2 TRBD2 CASSTLGRELSTDTQYF TGTGCCAGCAGCACACTCGGGCGGGAGCTTAGCACAGATACGCAGTATTTT
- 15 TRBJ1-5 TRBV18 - CASSPEVGGNQPQHF TGTGCCAGCTCACCAGAAGTAGGGGGCAATCAGCCCCAGCATTTT
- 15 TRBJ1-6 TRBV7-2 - CASSRGRESGSPLHF TGTGCCAGCAGCCGGGGTCGGGAATCGGGCTCACCCCTCCACTTT
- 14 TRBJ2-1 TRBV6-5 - CASSYSLGGDEQFF TGTGCCAGCAGTTACTCACTAGGGGGGGATGAGCAGTTCTTC
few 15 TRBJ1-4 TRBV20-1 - CSARDLPGANEKLFF TGCAGTGCTAGAGATCTCCCAGGGGCCAATGAAAAACTGTTTTTT
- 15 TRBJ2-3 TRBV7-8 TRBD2 CASSSGLAGGDTQYF TGTGCCAGCAGCTCGGGACTAGCGGGGGGGGATACGCAGTATTTT
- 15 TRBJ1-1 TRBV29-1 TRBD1 CSVVRATRQGAEAFF TGCAGCGTTGTCAGGGCGACCCGACAGGGCGCTGAAGCTTTCTTT
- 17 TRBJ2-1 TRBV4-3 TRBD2 CASSQPRLAVSYNEQFF TGCGCCAGCAGCCAGCCTAGACTAGCGGTCTCCTACAATGAGCAGTTCTTC
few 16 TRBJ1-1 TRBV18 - CASSPLRASENTEAFF TGTGCCAGCTCACCGCTACGTGCCAGCGAGAACACTGAAGCTTTCTTT
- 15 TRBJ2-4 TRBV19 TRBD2 CASSARTSGGDIQYF TGTGCCAGTAGTGCCCGGACTAGCGGGGGGGACATTCAGTACTTC
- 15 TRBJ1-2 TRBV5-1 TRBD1 CASSLPGQGKGGYTF TGCGCCAGCAGCTTGCCGGGACAGGGGAAAGGTGGCTACACCTTC
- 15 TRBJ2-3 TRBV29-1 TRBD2 CSSRTGTSSTDTQYF TGCAGCAGCAGAACCGGGACTAGCTCCACAGATACGCAGTATTTT
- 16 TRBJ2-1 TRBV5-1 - CASGFGSGGSYNEQFF -
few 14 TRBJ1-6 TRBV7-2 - CASSLGLNGMALHF TGTGCCAGCAGCTTAGGATTAAACGGGATGGCCCTCCACTTT
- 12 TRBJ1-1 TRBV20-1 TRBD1 CSANRGGTEAFF TGCAGTGCTAACAGGGGTGGCACTGAAGCTTTCTTT
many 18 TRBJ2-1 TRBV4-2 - CASSHEPSGGLGGYEQFF TGTGCCAGCAGCCACGAACCTTCAGGCGGGTTGGGTGGGTATGAGCAGTTCTTC
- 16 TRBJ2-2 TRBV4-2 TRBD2 CASSQGLAGVTGELFF TGTGCCAGCAGCCAGGGACTAGCGGGAGTCACCGGGGAGCTGTTTTTT
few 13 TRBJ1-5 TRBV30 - CAWSSDSYQPQHF TGTGCCTGGAGTTCGGACAGCTATCAGCCCCAGCATTTT
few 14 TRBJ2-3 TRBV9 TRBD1 CASTAGQGTDTQYF TGTGCCAGCACGGCGGGACAGGGGACAGATACGCAGTATTTT
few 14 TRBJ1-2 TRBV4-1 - CASSQEKGYYGYTF TGCGCCAGCAGCCAAGAGAAGGGTTACTATGGCTACACCTTC
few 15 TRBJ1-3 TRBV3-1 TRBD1 CASSQDRGGGNTIYF TGTGCCAGCAGCCAGGACAGGGGAGGTGGAAACACCATATATTTT
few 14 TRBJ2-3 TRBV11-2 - CASGGTRGTDTQYF TGTGCCAGCGGGGGGACCCGTGGCACAGATACGCAGTATTTT
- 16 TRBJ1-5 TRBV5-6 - CASSRGVASGIQPQHF TGTGCCAGCAGCAGGGGGGTTGCCTCGGGAATTCAGCCCCAGCATTTT
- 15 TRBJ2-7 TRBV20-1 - CSARPPQRVSYEQYF TGCAGTGCTAGACCCCCTCAGCGGGTGAGCTACGAGCAGTACTTC
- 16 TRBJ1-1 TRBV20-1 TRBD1 CSAREGQGLQNTEAFF TGCAGTGCTAGGGAAGGACAGGGGCTACAGAACACTGAAGCTTTCTTT